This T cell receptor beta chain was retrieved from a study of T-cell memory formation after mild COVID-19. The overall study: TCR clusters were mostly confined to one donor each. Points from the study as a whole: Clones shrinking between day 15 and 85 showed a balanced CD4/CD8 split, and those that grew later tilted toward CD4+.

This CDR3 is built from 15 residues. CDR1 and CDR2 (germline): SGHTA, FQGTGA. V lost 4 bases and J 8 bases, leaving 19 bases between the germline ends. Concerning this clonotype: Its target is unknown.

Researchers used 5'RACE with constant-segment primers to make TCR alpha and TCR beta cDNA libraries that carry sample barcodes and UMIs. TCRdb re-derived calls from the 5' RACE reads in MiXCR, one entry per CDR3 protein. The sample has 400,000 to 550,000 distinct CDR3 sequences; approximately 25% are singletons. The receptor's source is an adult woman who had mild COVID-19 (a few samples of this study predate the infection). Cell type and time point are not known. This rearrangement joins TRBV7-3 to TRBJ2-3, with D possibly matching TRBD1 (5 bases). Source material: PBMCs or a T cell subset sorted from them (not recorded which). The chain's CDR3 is CASSSSPDRAATQYF. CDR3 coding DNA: TGTGCCAGCAGCTCCTCCCCCGACAGAGCAGCTACGCAGTATTTT.